The 13 T cell receptor beta chains below were found in one sample sequenced in a study of blood T cell repertoires in COVID-19. Only in-frame clones appear in the TCRdb table, and some are missing; sequencing was by immunoSEQ multiplex PCR. Of around 180,000 clones listed, more than 75% are singletons. The sample was PBMCs or T cells enriched from blood (not recorded which). Receptor source: a woman aged 50 to 60 with acute COVID-19.

This chain connects TRBV6-2 or TRBV6-3 to TRBJ1-5, with D tentatively TRBD1 (6 bases). This CDR3 contains 15 residues. Trimming cost V 3 bases and J 0 bases, with 9 bases left between them. Germline values: CDR1 MNHEY, CDR2 SVGEGT. The CDR3 nucleotides are TGTGCCAGCAGTTATGCAGGGGCTAGCAATCAGCCCCAGCATTTT. Translation gives CASSYAGASNQPQHF.

This clone was picked up a small number of times. This chain joins TRBV24-1 and TRBJ1-2; a possible D gene is TRBD1 (6 bases). CDR1 is KGHDR, CDR2 SFDVKD, per germline. V was trimmed by 7 bases and J by 6 bases, leaving 17 bases between them. This CDR3 contains 14 residues. The CDR3 coding sequence is TGTGCCACCAGAGCCTACTCAGGGGATGATGGCTACACCTTC. Residues: CATRAYSGDDGYTF.

This chain links TRBV27 with TRBJ2-6; TRBD1 might be the D (6 bases). With 0 bases removed from V and 4 bases from J, the gap between germline ends came to 13 bases. This CDR3 has 17 amino acids. The germline V gene encodes CDR1 MNHEY and CDR2 SMNVEV (reference sequence). CDR3 in amino acids: CASSLSGWGPGANVLTF. Written as DNA, the CDR3 is TGTGCCAGCAGTTTATCTGGGTGGGGGCCGGGGGCCAACGTCCTGACTTTC.

J is TRBJ2-5 and V is TRBV7-2; a possible D gene is TRBD2 (6 bases). V shed 0 bases and J shed 2 bases, with 13 bases lying between them. Germline CDR1 and CDR2: SGHTA and FQGNSA. The length of the CDR3 is 16 residues. The CDR3 region is CASSLALSRGQETQYF. The CDR3 coding sequence is TGTGCCAGCAGCTTAGCGCTAAGTCGGGGGCAAGAGACCCAGTACTTC.

This clone has more than one count but fewer than ten. The CDR3 spells CASSSALLAGGLINEQFF. CDR3 sequence (DNA): TGTGCCAGCAGCTCAGCCCTTCTAGCGGGGGGGCTAATCAATGAGCAGTTCTTC. The chain carries TRBV7-3 and TRBJ2-1; 12 nucleotides match TRBD2. The CDR3 is made up of 18 amino acids. Germline CDR1 is SGHTA and CDR2 is FQGTGA. V dropped 4 bases and J dropped 6; count of bases not matched to a gene: 13.

This sequence joins TRBV6-5 and TRBJ1-1, with D perhaps matching TRBD1 (6 bases). The germline V and J ends were trimmed by 0 bases and 1 base, with 9 bases remaining between them. The germline V gene encodes CDR1 MNHEY and CDR2 SVGAGI. This CDR3 is 15 amino acids long. This chain's CDR3 is CASSYSIGGNTEAFF. CDR3 coding DNA: TGTGCCAGCAGTTACTCGATAGGGGGGAACACTGAAGCTTTCTTT.

This rearrangement joins TRBV14 to TRBJ1-2, with 9 bases matching TRBD1. J lost 3 bases, V lost 4 bases, and 3 bases had no gene match. Germline lookup yields CDR1 SGHDN and CDR2 FVKESK. This CDR3 is 14 amino acids long. The CDR3 region is CASSPGQGDYGYTF. The CDR3 bases are TGTGCCAGCAGCCCGGGACAGGGAGACTATGGCTACACCTTC.

J is TRBJ2-2 and V is TRBV21-1; the D call of TRBD2 is as the table states it, not checked on the DNA. TRBV21-1 is a known pseudogene. The CDR3 runs 14 residues. In DNA, the CDR3 is TGTGCCAGCAGCGGCCGGGTAAACACCGGGGAGCTGTTTTTT. Its protein product is CASSGRVNTGELFF.

The chain joins TRBV28 to TRBJ1-2; 8 nucleotides align to TRBD1. This CDR3 has 17 residues. V dropped 3 bases and J dropped 2; count of bases not matched to a gene: 11. In germline, CDR1 is MDHEN, CDR2 SYDVKM. CDR3 in amino acids: CASSLISRGRENYGYTF. The CDR3 region has the DNA TGTGCCAGCAGTTTGATCTCCAGGGGGCGCGAAAACTATGGCTACACCTTC.

This clone came up a few times. This chain links TRBV6-5 with TRBJ1-1, with unresolved D. Trimming took off 1 base at V and 1 base at J, with 10 bases between the two ends. This CDR3 is built from 15 residues. Germline V lookup: CDR1 MNHEY, CDR2 SVGAGI. The CDR3 loop is CASSYFLTANTEAFF. The CDR3 DNA is TGTGCCAGCAGTTACTTCCTTACAGCGAACACTGAAGCTTTCTTT.

The genes are TRBV2 and TRBJ1-1; 7 bases align to TRBD1. V was clipped by 6 bases and J by 8 bases; unmatched bases: 9. The germline gives CDR1 SNHLY, CDR2 FYNNEI. This CDR3 has 13 amino acids. CDR3 coding DNA: TGTGCCAGCAGGGCAAACAGGGGCCCAGAAGCTTTCTTT. It specifies CASRANRGPEAFF.

The genes are TRBV28 and TRBJ1-3, with 8 bases aligning to TRBD1. Germline V lookup: CDR1 MDHEN, CDR2 SYDVKM. The CDR3 has 16 amino acids. Trimming removed 3 bases from V and 4 bases from J; junction bases left unmatched: 8. CDR3 bases: TGTGCCAGCAGTTTCGGGCGGGACAGGCGGGGAAACACCATATATTTT. Translation: CASSFGRDRRGNTIYF. The entire variable domain, with the rest obtained from reference TRBV28 and TRBJ1-3, is as follows: DVKVTQSSRYLVKRTGEKVFLECVQDMDHENMFWYRQDPGLGLRLIYFSYDVKMKEKGDIPEGYSVSREKKERFSLILESASTNQTSMYLCASSFGRDRRGNTIYFGEGSWLTVV.

In this sample, this clone turned up a few times. The chain combines TRBV5-1 with TRBJ2-1; 9 bases agree with TRBD2. The CDR3 is made up of 16 amino acids. CDR1 SGHRS and CDR2 YFSETQ come from the germline V gene. Losses at the gene ends were 3 bases for V and 0 bases for J; bases not matched to a gene: 4. The CDR3 loop is CASSYSGGYSYNEQFF. CDR3 coding DNA: TGCGCCAGCAGCTATAGCGGGGGTTACTCCTACAATGAGCAGTTCTTC.